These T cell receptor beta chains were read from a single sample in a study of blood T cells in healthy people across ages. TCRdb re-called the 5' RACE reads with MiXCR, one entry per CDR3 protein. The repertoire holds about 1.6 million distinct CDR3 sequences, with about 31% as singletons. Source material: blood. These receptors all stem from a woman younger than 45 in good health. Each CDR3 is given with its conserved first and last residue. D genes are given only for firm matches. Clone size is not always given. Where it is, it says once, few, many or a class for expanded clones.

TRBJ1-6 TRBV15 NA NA TGTGCCACCAGCTCCCGACAGGCTGCCTATAATTCACCCCTCCACTTT CATSSRQAAYNSPLHF
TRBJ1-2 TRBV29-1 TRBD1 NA TGCAGCGTCGGACAGGGAGTTGGTGACTATGGCTACACCTTC CSVGQGVGDYGYTF
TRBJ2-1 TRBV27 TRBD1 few TGTGCCAGCAGCCCGGGACAGGGTTGGAGCAATGAGCAGTTCTTC CASSPGQGWSNEQFF
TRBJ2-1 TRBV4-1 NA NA TGCGCCAGCAGCCAAGAAGGGAGTAAGAACAATGGGCAGTTCTTC CASSQEGSKNNGQFF
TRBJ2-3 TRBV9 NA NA TGTGCCAGCAGCCCAAGACGCATCGCAGATACGCAGTATTTT CASSPRRIADTQYF
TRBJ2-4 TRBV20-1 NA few TGCAGTGCTTGGGGCCAAGGAGCCAAAAACATTCAGTACTTC CSAWGQGAKNIQYF
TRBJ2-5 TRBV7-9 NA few TGTGCCAGCAGCTCTTACTATAGTGAGACCCAGTACTTC CASSSYYSETQYF
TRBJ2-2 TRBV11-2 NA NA TGTGCCAGCAGCCAACGGGGGGCGGGGGCGAACACCGGGGAGCGGTTTTTT CASSQRGAGANTGERFF
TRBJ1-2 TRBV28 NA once TGTGCCAGCAGTGTCCCAGCAGGGTATGGCTACACCTTC CASSVPAGYGYTF
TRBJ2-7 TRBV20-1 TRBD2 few TGCAGTGCCAGCTCCGGGACTAGCGGAAAAACGAGTGAGCAGTACTTC CSASSGTSGKTSEQYF
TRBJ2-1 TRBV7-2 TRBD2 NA TGTGCCAGCAGCTTTCGGCTAGCGGGGACCTACAATGAGCAGTTCTTC CASSFRLAGTYNEQFF
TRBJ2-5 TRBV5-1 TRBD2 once TGCGCCAGCAGCCTAGCGGGGGAGTCCTACAATGAGCAGTACTTC CASSLAGESYNEQYF
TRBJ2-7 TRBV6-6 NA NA TGTGCCAGCAGTTACTTGCCCACCGGACCCTACGAGCAGTACTTC CASSYLPTGPYEQYF
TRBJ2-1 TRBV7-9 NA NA TGTGCCAGCAGCTTAACTAGCACGGCCTACAATGAGCAGTTCTTC CASSLTSTAYNEQFF
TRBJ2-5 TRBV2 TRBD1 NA TGTGCCAGCTCGGGACAGTTTCAAGAGACCCAGTACTTC CASSGQFQETQYF
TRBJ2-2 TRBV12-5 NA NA TGTGCTAGTGGCGACGACAGGTCGCCCGGGGAGCTGTTTTTT CASGDDRSPGELFF
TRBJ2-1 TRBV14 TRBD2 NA TGTGCCAGCAGCCAAAGGGGACTAGGGGATTACAATGAGCAGTTCTTC CASSQRGLGDYNEQFF
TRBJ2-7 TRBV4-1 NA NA TGCGCCAGCAGCCAAGTTCGACTCGGGACCCAATCAAGCTACGAGCAGTACTTC CASSQVRLGTQSSYEQYF
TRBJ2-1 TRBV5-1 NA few TGCGCCAGCAGCTTGGGAAAAGTCACGCGAGAGAGTTGGAACAATGAGCAGTTCTTC CASSLGKVTRESWNNEQFF
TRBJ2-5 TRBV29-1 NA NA TGCAGCGTTGAAGATAATACAGTAGATTACGTGCAGTACTTC CSVEDNTVDYVQYF
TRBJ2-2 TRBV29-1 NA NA TGCAGCGGGCAGAGAGCGAACACCGGGGAGCTGTTTTTT CSGQRANTGELFF
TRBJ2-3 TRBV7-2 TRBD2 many TGTGCCAGCAGCCCACAACTAGCGGGGTACACAGATACGCAGTATTTT CASSPQLAGYTDTQYF
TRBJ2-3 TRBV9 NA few TGTGCCAGCAGCGTTCACGGAACCCCCGGTACGCAGTATTTT CASSVHGTPGTQYF
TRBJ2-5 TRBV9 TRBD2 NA TGTGCCAGCAGCGAGGATAGCGGGGGACGATCAGAGACCCAGTACTTC CASSEDSGGRSETQYF